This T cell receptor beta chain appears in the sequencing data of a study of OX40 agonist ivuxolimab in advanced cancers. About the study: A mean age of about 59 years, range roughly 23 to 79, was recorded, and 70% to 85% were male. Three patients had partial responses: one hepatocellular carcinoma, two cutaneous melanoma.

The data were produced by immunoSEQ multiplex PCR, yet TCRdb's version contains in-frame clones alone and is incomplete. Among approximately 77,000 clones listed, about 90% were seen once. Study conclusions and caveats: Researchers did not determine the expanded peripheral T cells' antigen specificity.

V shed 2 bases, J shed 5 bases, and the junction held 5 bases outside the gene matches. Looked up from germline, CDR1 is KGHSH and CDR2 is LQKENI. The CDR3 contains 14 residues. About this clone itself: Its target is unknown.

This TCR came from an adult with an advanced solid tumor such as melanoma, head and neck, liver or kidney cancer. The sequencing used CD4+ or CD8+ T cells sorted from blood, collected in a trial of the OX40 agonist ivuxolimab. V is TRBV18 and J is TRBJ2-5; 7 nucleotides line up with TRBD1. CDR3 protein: CASSPVSQGETQYF. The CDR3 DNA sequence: TGTGCCAGCTCACCAGTCTCACAGGGGGAGACCCAGTACTTC. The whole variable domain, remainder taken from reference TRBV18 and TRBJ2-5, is NAGVMQNPRHLVRRRGQEARLRCSPMKGHSHVYWYRQLPEEGLKFMVYLQKENIIDESGMPKERFSAEFPKEGPSILRIQQVVRGDSAAYFCASSPVSQGETQYFGPGTRLLVL.